Below are 3 T cell receptor beta chains sequenced from a single sample in a study of shared clonotypes between healthy human individuals. The protocol was immunoSEQ multiplex PCR, while the TCRdb copy is restricted to in-frame clones and leaves out a portion. The sample records some 690,000 clones, 80% to 95% being singletons. Sequencing input: memory CD8+ T cells from PBMCs. Regarding subset: CD45RO+ cells pooled with CCR7-negative TemRA cells. These receptors came from a man aged 18 to 30 in good health. Some clones in this sample may be carry-over from other donors' samples.

The V and J genes are TRBV19 and TRBJ2-2; D gene uncertain. Trimming left V 3 bases short and J 6 bases short, with 11 bases between. Germline V CDR1 and CDR2: LNHDA, SQIVND (reference sequence). This CDR3 has 14 residues. The CDR3 region has the DNA TGTGCCAGTAGTATCTTCTTGGTGGCCGGGGAGCTGTTTTTT. Amino acids: CASSIFLVAGELFF. Full variable domain (remainder filled in from reference TRBV19 and TRBJ2-2): DGGITQSPKYLFRKEGQNVTLSCEQNLNHDAMYWYRQDPGQGLRLIYYSQIVNDFQKGDIAEGYSVSREKKESFPLTVTSAQKNPTAFYLCASSIFLVAGELFFGEGSRLTVL.

V gene TRBV27 combines with J gene TRBJ2-2; tentatively, D is TRBD1 (6 bases). CDR1 is MNHEY, CDR2 SMNVEV, per germline (reference sequence). Trimming left V 7 bases short and J 5 bases short, with 11 bases between. This CDR3 is 13 amino acids long. The CDR3 region is CASTGTRTGELFF. The CDR3 DNA follows: TGTGCCAGCACCGGGACACGGACCGGGGAGCTGTTTTTT.

The chain is built from TRBV2 and TRBJ2-7; the D is unclear. The V end lost 2 bases, the J end lost 2 bases, and 10 bases lay between the germline ends. Germline V lookup: CDR1 SNHLY, CDR2 FYNNEI. This CDR3 is built from 14 residues. Here the CDR3 DNA reads TGTGCCAGCAGTGAATTGCCCGCGCCCTACGAGCAGTACTTC. Its protein product is CASSELPAPYEQYF.